These T cell receptor beta chains were read from a single sample in a study of blood T cell repertoires in COVID-19. Using immunoSEQ multiplex PCR, the repertoire was profiled, and TCRdb retains in-frame clones only, with some absent. The sample has approximately 88,000 clones, approximately 86% seen once. The sample taken for sequencing was peripheral blood. All receptors derive from a male donor with acute or convalescent COVID-19. CDR3s include the opening cysteine and the closing phenylalanine or tryptophan. The order of the fields is D gene, clone size, J gene, V gene, CDR3 protein, CDR3 DNA. A D gene is named only where the DNA matches it firmly. The listing skips clone size in some rows; elsewhere it reads once, few, many or a size class.

D gene: NA
clone size: NA
J gene: TRBJ2-3
V gene: TRBV9
CDR3 protein: CASSTGIGTDTQYF
CDR3 DNA: TGTGCCAGCAGCACAGGGATAGGCACAGATACGCAGTATTTT

D gene: NA
clone size: NA
J gene: TRBJ1-1
V gene: TRBV5-6
CDR3 protein: CASSPGGPYAANTEAFF
CDR3 DNA: TGTGCCAGCAGCCCCGGGGGACCATACGCAGCGAACACTGAAGCTTTCTTT

D gene: TRBD2
clone size: NA
J gene: TRBJ2-2
V gene: TRBV2
CDR3 protein: CASSETSSGGATGELFF
CDR3 DNA: TGTGCCAGCAGTGAAACCTCTAGCGGGGGGGCAACCGGGGAGCTGTTTTTT

D gene: TRBD2
clone size: NA
J gene: TRBJ2-3
V gene: TRBV24-1
CDR3 protein: CATSDRTSGGQDTQYF
CDR3 DNA: TGTGCCACCAGTGACCGGACTAGCGGGGGCCAAGATACGCAGTATTTT

D gene: TRBD1
clone size: NA
J gene: TRBJ1-1
V gene: TRBV9
CDR3 protein: CASSVDLGTGHTEAFF
CDR3 DNA: TGTGCCAGCAGCGTAGATTTGGGGACAGGGCACACTGAAGCTTTCTTT

D gene: TRBD1
clone size: NA
J gene: TRBJ1-2
V gene: TRBV9
CDR3 protein: CASSVTGQGYGGYTF
CDR3 DNA: TGTGCCAGCAGCGTAACCGGACAGGGGTATGGGGGCTACACCTTC

D gene: TRBD2
clone size: few
J gene: TRBJ2-1
V gene: TRBV9
CDR3 protein: CASSAPAGGGSGEQFF
CDR3 DNA: TGTGCCAGCAGCGCACCAGCGGGGGGAGGCAGCGGTGAGCAGTTCTTC

D gene: NA
clone size: NA
J gene: TRBJ2-1
V gene: TRBV18
CDR3 protein: CASSPGAPYNEQFF
CDR3 DNA: TGTGCCAGCTCACCAGGGGCCCCATACAATGAGCAGTTCTTC

D gene: NA
clone size: NA
J gene: TRBJ1-5
V gene: TRBV19
CDR3 protein: CASSTRTTVSNQPQHF
CDR3 DNA: TGTGCCAGTAGTACCCGGACAACCGTAAGCAATCAGCCCCAGCATTTT

D gene: TRBD1
clone size: NA
J gene: TRBJ2-7
V gene: TRBV9
CDR3 protein: CASSATGTGGPYEQYF
CDR3 DNA: TGTGCCAGCAGCGCGACAGGGACAGGGGGTCCTTACGAGCAGTACTTC

D gene: TRBD1
clone size: NA
J gene: TRBJ1-6
V gene: TRBV5-4
CDR3 protein: CASSPRFGTGFGALHF
CDR3 DNA: TGTGCCAGCAGCCCCCGCTTCGGGACAGGGTTCGGGGCCCTCCACTTT

D gene: NA
clone size: NA
J gene: TRBJ2-7
V gene: TRBV3-1/TRBV3-2
CDR3 protein: CASSQESGMPYEQYF
CDR3 DNA: TGTGCCAGCAGCCAAGAGTCAGGGATGCCCTACGAGCAGTACTTC

D gene: TRBD1
clone size: NA
J gene: TRBJ2-1
V gene: TRBV11-3
CDR3 protein: CASSWDRTYNEQFF
CDR3 DNA: TGTGCCAGCAGCTGGGACAGAACCTACAATGAGCAGTTCTTC

D gene: TRBD1
clone size: NA
J gene: TRBJ1-2
V gene: TRBV6-5
CDR3 protein: CASSSQGGYGYTF
CDR3 DNA: TGTGCCAGCAGTTCACAGGGGGGCTATGGCTACACCTTC

D gene: NA
clone size: NA
J gene: TRBJ1-4
V gene: TRBV19
CDR3 protein: CASCGAGTTNEKLFF
CDR3 DNA: TGTGCCAGTTGCGGGGCGGGGACAACTAATGAAAAACTGTTTTTT

D gene: NA
clone size: NA
J gene: TRBJ1-3
V gene: TRBV10-3
CDR3 protein: CAITGQWGSGNTIYF
CDR3 DNA: TGTGCCATCACCGGACAGTGGGGCTCTGGAAACACCATATATTTT

D gene: TRBD2
clone size: NA
J gene: TRBJ2-2
V gene: TRBV7-9
CDR3 protein: CASSSGTSGAGELFF
CDR3 DNA: TGTGCCAGCAGCTCCGGGACTAGCGGGGCCGGGGAGCTGTTTTTT

D gene: NA
clone size: NA
J gene: TRBJ2-7
V gene: TRBV4-1
CDR3 protein: CASSQGLTTEQYF
CDR3 DNA: TGCGCCAGCAGCCAAGGGCTTACAACCGAGCAGTACTTC

D gene: TRBD2
clone size: NA
J gene: TRBJ2-1
V gene: TRBV24-1
CDR3 protein: CATSDYGGLEQFF
CDR3 DNA: TGTGCCACCAGTGATTACGGGGGACTAGAGCAGTTCTTC

D gene: NA
clone size: few
J gene: TRBJ1-3
V gene: TRBV9
CDR3 protein: CASSQLGGGAGNTIYF
CDR3 DNA: TGTGCCAGCAGCCAACTAGGTGGGGGCGCGGGAAACACCATATATTTT

D gene: NA
clone size: NA
J gene: TRBJ1-6
V gene: TRBV6-1
CDR3 protein: CASSPVLYNSPLHF
CDR3 DNA: TGTGCCAGCAGCCCCGTATTATATAATTCACCCCTCCACTTT

D gene: TRBD1
clone size: once
J gene: TRBJ2-7
V gene: TRBV19
CDR3 protein: CASSSRTGTGASEQYF
CDR3 DNA: TGTGCCAGTAGTAGCCGGACCGGGACAGGGGCCTCCGAGCAGTACTTC

D gene: NA
clone size: NA
J gene: TRBJ1-4
V gene: TRBV6-5
CDR3 protein: CASSLRATNEKLFF
CDR3 DNA: TGTGCCAGCAGTCTCAGGGCCACTAATGAAAAACTGTTTTTT

D gene: NA
clone size: NA
J gene: TRBJ1-6
V gene: TRBV24-1
CDR3 protein: CATRTPDIPSSYNSPLHF
CDR3 DNA: TGTGCCACCAGAACCCCGGACATCCCGAGCTCCTATAATTCACCCCTCCACTTT

D gene: NA
clone size: NA
J gene: TRBJ1-3
V gene: TRBV30
CDR3 protein: CAWSPLTIAGNTIYF
CDR3 DNA: TGTGCCTGGAGTCCCCTGACCATAGCGGGAAACACCATATATTTT

D gene: NA
clone size: NA
J gene: TRBJ2-3
V gene: TRBV5-4
CDR3 protein: CASSLVADTQYF
CDR3 DNA: TGTGCCAGCAGCTTGGTCGCAGATACGCAGTATTTT

D gene: NA
clone size: once
J gene: TRBJ2-3
V gene: TRBV18
CDR3 protein: CASSPPYLPTDTQYF
CDR3 DNA: TGTGCCAGCTCACCACCGTATCTTCCCACAGATACGCAGTATTTT

D gene: TRBD1
clone size: once
J gene: TRBJ1-2
V gene: TRBV5-6
CDR3 protein: CASSLVRPGQGAGGYTF
CDR3 DNA: TGTGCCAGCAGCTTGGTTCGACCGGGACAGGGGGCAGGCGGCTACACCTTC

D gene: NA
clone size: NA
J gene: TRBJ2-7
V gene: TRBV7-9
CDR3 protein: CASSLAPRPGFHYEQYF
CDR3 DNA: TGTGCCAGCAGCTTGGCTCCCCGCCCCGGGTTCCACTACGAGCAGTACTTC